This T cell receptor (beta chain) was recorded in a study of blood T cell repertoires in COVID-19. Whole-study context: Researchers got acute and convalescent COVID-19 samples from the United States, Italy and Spain. In each case, the material was cDNA or gDNA derived from T cells, B-cell-depleted T cells, or PBMCs.

Per the study methods: Reference gene primer amplification gave nucleated cell count estimates. Sequencing was performed with immunoSEQ multiplex PCR; in TCRdb, only in-frame clones are kept and a portion is missing. V and J calls and clone size are as listed in that table; D and trimming were resolved from the DNA. This table holds 250,000 or so clones, around four fifths found once. This clone was recorded a few times. Germline V gene data show CDR1 as GTSNPN and CDR2 as SVGIG (reference sequence). V was pared by 4 bases and J by 2 bases, with 11 bases between. CDR3 length: 14 amino acids. The chain recombines TRBV30 with TRBJ1-4, with D unclear. The sequenced sample consisted of peripheral blood. The TCR was taken from an older woman with active or convalescent COVID-19. The DNA of the CDR3 is TGTGCCTGGATGATGGGGAGCACTAATGAAAAACTGTTTTTT. Protein: CAWMMGSTNEKLFF.